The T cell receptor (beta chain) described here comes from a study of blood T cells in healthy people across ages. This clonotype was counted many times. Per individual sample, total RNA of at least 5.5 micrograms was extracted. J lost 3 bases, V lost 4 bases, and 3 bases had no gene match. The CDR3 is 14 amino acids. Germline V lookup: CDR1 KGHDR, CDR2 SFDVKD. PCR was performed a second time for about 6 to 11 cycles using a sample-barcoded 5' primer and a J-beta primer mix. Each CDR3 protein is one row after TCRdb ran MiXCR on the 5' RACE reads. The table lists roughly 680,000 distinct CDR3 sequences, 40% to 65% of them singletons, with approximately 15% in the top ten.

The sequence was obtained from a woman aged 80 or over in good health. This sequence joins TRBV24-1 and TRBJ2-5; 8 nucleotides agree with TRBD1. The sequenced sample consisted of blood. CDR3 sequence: CATSDRTGKETQYF. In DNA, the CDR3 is TGTGCCACCAGTGACCGGACAGGGAAAGAGACCCAGTACTTC.